A selection of T cell receptor beta chains follows, all from one sample in a study of blood T cell repertoires in COVID-19. Assay used: immunoSEQ multiplex PCR; TCRdb lists only in-frame clones, some missing. The sample includes under 350,000 clones, 86% seen only once; the top ten take less than 3%. The sequencing sample was made of PBMCs or T cells enriched from blood (not recorded which). The receptor source for this set is a woman aged 18-29 years who had recovered from COVID-19. The CDR3 runs from the conserved cysteine through the conserved F or W. D genes are given only for firm matches. A row's size may be missing; if present it is once, few, many or a size class.

j_call | clone_size | v_call | d_call | cdr3_aa | cdr3_nt
TRBJ2-3 | - | TRBV3-1/TRBV3-2 | - | CASEVGLAADTQYF | TGTGCCAGCGAAGTGGGACTTGCGGCAGATACGCAGTATTTT
TRBJ1-2 | - | TRBV11-2 | - | CASSLGAYGTYGYTF | TGTGCCAGCAGCTTAGGAGCCTACGGGACTTATGGCTACACCTTC
TRBJ2-1 | - | TRBV11-3 | TRBD2 | CASSPTGGSYNEQFF | TGTGCCAGCAGCCCTACGGGAGGTTCCTACAATGAGCAGTTCTTC
TRBJ2-7 | - | TRBV9 | TRBD1 | CASSPTGKANEQYF | TGTGCCAGCAGCCCGACAGGGAAGGCCAACGAGCAGTACTTC
TRBJ1-1 | - | TRBV9 | - | CASSVAEYTEAFF | TGTGCCAGCAGCGTAGCTGAGTACACTGAAGCTTTCTTT
TRBJ1-1 | - | TRBV7-9 | TRBD1 | CASSPKGQGNTEAFF | TGTGCCAGCAGCCCTAAGGGACAGGGTAACACTGAAGCTTTCTTT
TRBJ1-2 | - | TRBV4-3 | - | CASSPNLGGDGGYTF | TGCGCCAGCAGCCCCAACTTGGGGGGGGATGGTGGCTACACCTTC
TRBJ1-4 | few | TRBV15 | TRBD1 | CATSRGVGTGVEKLFF | TGTGCCACCAGCAGAGGAGTAGGGACAGGGGTTGAAAAACTGTTTTTT
TRBJ2-5 | - | TRBV24-1 | - | CATSDLRGTESPKQETQYF | TGTGCCACCAGTGATTTGCGGGGTACGGAGAGCCCGAAGCAAGAGACCCAGTACTTC
TRBJ2-3 | - | TRBV9 | TRBD2 | CASSVARTSGVSTDTQYF | TGTGCCAGCAGCGTAGCACGGACTAGCGGGGTCAGCACAGATACGCAGTATTTT
TRBJ1-2 | - | TRBV10-3 | TRBD1 | CAISGPGQGMGGYTF | TGTGCCATCAGTGGGCCCGGACAGGGAATGGGAGGCTACACCTTC
TRBJ2-5 | - | TRBV9 | - | CASSLRDLARQETQYF | TGTGCCAGCAGCCTGCGGGACTTAGCCAGACAAGAGACCCAGTACTTC
TRBJ1-2 | - | TRBV19 | TRBD1 | CASSMTGGVDYGYTF | TGTGCCAGTAGTATGACAGGGGGCGTAGACTATGGCTACACCTTC
TRBJ1-4 | - | TRBV5-4 | TRBD1 | CASSLAGTGGEKLFF | TGTGCCAGCAGCTTGGCGGGGACAGGGGGCGAAAAACTGTTTTTT
TRBJ1-3 | - | TRBV6-1 | - | CASSETPSRAGNTIYF | TGTGCCAGCAGTGAAACCCCCTCCAGGGCTGGAAACACCATATATTTT
TRBJ1-2 | - | TRBV6-5 | TRBD1 | CASSRPGQGFYGYTF | TGTGCCAGCAGCAGACCGGGACAGGGATTCTATGGCTACACCTTC
TRBJ1-4 | - | TRBV5-1 | TRBD1 | CASSLEGTGSEKLFF | TGCGCCAGCAGCTTGGAGGGGACAGGGAGTGAAAAACTGTTTTTT
TRBJ1-6 | once | TRBV21-1 | - | CASSNPDRGTSPLHF | TGTGCCAGCAGCAACCCGGACAGGGGAACTTCACCCCTCCACTTT
TRBJ2-3 | - | TRBV7-2 | TRBD2 | CASSLGLAGRADTQYF | TGTGCCAGCAGCTTAGGACTAGCGGGGAGGGCAGATACGCAGTATTTT
TRBJ1-1 | - | TRBV28 | - | CASRRTGTTEAFF | TGTGCCAGCAGAAGGACGGGAACTACTGAAGCTTTCTTT
TRBJ2-7 | - | TRBV10-3 | TRBD2 | CATTGTSGAGGSYEQYF | TGTGCCACTACCGGGACTAGCGGTGCCGGTGGGTCCTACGAGCAGTACTTC
TRBJ1-1 | once | TRBV30 | - | CAWSVSAPPVFFF | TGTGCCTGGAGTGTAAGTGCTCCCCCGGTTTTTTTCTTT
TRBJ2-2 | once | TRBV19 | TRBD1 | CASSIQGVDTGELFF | TGTGCCAGTAGTATACAGGGGGTTGACACCGGGGAGCTGTTTTTT
TRBJ2-6 | many | TRBV27 | - | CASQASSGANVLTF | TGTGCCAGTCAGGCGAGCTCTGGGGCCAACGTCCTGACTTTC
TRBJ2-7 | - | TRBV25-1 | - | CASSEPGTYEQYF | TGTGCCAGCAGTGAACCAGGGACCTACGAGCAGTACTTC
TRBJ2-3 | - | TRBV6-5 | TRBD2 | CATQRGGTDTQYF | TGTGCCACCCAGCGGGGGGGAACAGATACGCAGTATTTT
TRBJ1-3 | - | TRBV5-1 | - | CASSLYGSSGNTIYF | TGCGCCAGCAGCTTGTATGGGAGTTCTGGAAACACCATATATTTT
TRBJ2-1 | - | TRBV27 | TRBD2 | CASSSLTSGRAPRGKTYNEQFF | TGTGCCAGCAGTTCCTTGACTAGCGGGAGGGCCCCAAGGGGGAAGACATACAATGAGCAGTTCTTC
TRBJ2-1 | - | TRBV5-4 | - | CASSSHSKHNEQFF | TGTGCCAGCAGCTCGCACTCTAAACACAATGAGCAGTTCTTC
TRBJ2-6 | - | TRBV7-3 | - | CASSKGRSGANVLTF | TGTGCCAGCAGCAAGGGGCGCTCTGGGGCCAACGTCCTGACTTTC
TRBJ1-3 | - | TRBV19 | TRBD1 | CASSIGTDSGNTIYF | TGTGCCAGTAGTATCGGGACAGACTCTGGAAACACCATATATTTT
TRBJ1-1 | few | TRBV11-3 | TRBD1 | CASSSQQGAGTEAFF | TGTGCCAGCAGCTCCCAGCAGGGGGCAGGGACTGAAGCTTTCTTT